These 25 T cell receptor beta chains originate from one sample sequenced in a study of OX40 agonist ivuxolimab in advanced cancers. Some clones are missing from TCRdb's copy, which holds only in-frame ones; the method was immunoSEQ multiplex PCR. The repertoire has about 90,000 clones, 70% to 90% of them found once; the top ten carry 7.4%. This material consisted of CD4+ or CD8+ T cells sorted from blood, taken in a trial of the OX40 agonist ivuxolimab. The receptor source for this set is an adult with an advanced solid tumor such as melanoma, head and neck, liver or kidney cancer.

The chain recombines TRBV10-2 with TRBJ1-6, with D unclear. Deletions cut 6 bases from V and 10 bases from J, with 19 bases between. CDR1 is WSHSY and CDR2 is SAAADI in the germline V gene. The CDR3 has 15 residues. The CDR3 DNA reads TGCGCCAGCAGAGACCTGAAGACGGTCGGGTCACCCCTCCACTTT. Encoded protein: CASRDLKTVGSPLHF.

The V gene is TRBV18, the J gene TRBJ2-7; D gene ambiguous. The ends were cut back, 3 bases at V and 6 bases at J, with 15 bases in the middle. This CDR3 spans 14 amino acids. Per germline, CDR1 KGHSH and CDR2 LQKENI. In nucleotides, the CDR3 is TGTGCCAGCTCACCCAACGGATTACCCAGCGAGCAGTACTTC. Translated, it gives CASSPNGLPSEQYF.

This chain connects TRBV7-3 to TRBJ2-2; TRBD2 is a possible D gene (6 bases). The germline V gene has CDR1 SGHTA and CDR2 FQGTGA. Trimming stripped 1 base from V and 1 base from J, with 10 bases between. This CDR3 region has 16 residues. In DNA form, the CDR3 reads TGTGCCAGCAGCTTAATCGGGGGTTTGAACACCGGGGAGCTGTTTTTT. It translates to CASSLIGGLNTGELFF.

V gene TRBV5-1 combines with J gene TRBJ2-3; the match to TRBD2 covers 12 bases. Trimming removed 0 bases from V and 6 bases from J; junction bases left unmatched: 2. This CDR3 has 15 amino acids. Germline CDR1 SGHRS, CDR2 YFSETQ. The CDR3 DNA is TGCGCCAGCAGCTTGGGACTAGCGGGAGCGGATACGCAGTATTTT. As protein: CASSLGLAGADTQYF.

The chain has TRBV6-1 and TRBJ2-1; 8 positions agree with TRBD2. Trimming at V came to 11 bases and at J to 2 bases, leaving 5 bases not matched to a gene. CDR1 MNHNS and CDR2 SASEGT come from the germline V gene. This CDR3 spans 13 amino acids. CDR3 amino acids: CAGISGAYNEQFF. The DNA for the CDR3 is TGTGCCGGAATTAGCGGGGCCTACAATGAGCAGTTCTTC.

This clone occurred once. The DNA of the CDR3 is TGTGCCAGCAGCTTGGCAGTGGGACTGGGCACTGAAGCTTTCTTT. Translated, it gives CASSLAVGLGTEAFF. The J gene is TRBJ1-1, the V gene TRBV11-3; TRBD1 might be the D (5 bases). Trimming removed 3 bases at V and 4 bases at J, with 15 bases between. From germline, CDR1 is SGHNT and CDR2 YENEEA. CDR3 length: 15 residues.

The chain uses TRBV15 and TRBJ2-5; TRBD2 agrees at 7 bases. This CDR3 contains 12 residues. V trimming: 8 bases; J trimming: 5 bases; junction bases outside the gene matches: 5. Germline V gene data show CDR1 as LNHNV and CDR2 as YYDKDF (reference sequence). CDR3 coding DNA: TGTGCCACCGGGAGGGGAAGTGAGACCCAGTACTTC. Its translation is CATGRGSETQYF.

The chain couples TRBV21-1 to TRBJ1-3; TRBD1, as called in the table, went unchecked against the DNA. TRBV21-1 is an annotated pseudogene. The CDR3 runs to 19 residues. CDR3 residues: CASSKSGTGFTLCGNTIYF. DNA of the CDR3: TGTGCCAGCAGCAAATCTGGGACAGGGTTTACTTTGTGTGGAAACACCATATATTTT.

The chain couples TRBV11-2 to TRBJ2-7, with D unclear. CDR1 and CDR2 from the germline V gene are SGHAT and FQNNGV. Deletions cut 3 bases from V and 10 bases from J, with 13 bases between. The length of the CDR3 is 12 residues. The CDR3 protein is CASSFEQRNQYF. The CDR3 region has the DNA TGTGCCAGCAGCTTCGAACAGAGGAACCAGTACTTC.

The V call is TRBV4-1, the J call TRBJ2-7; 9 bases line up with TRBD1. Germline loops: CDR1 MGHRA, CDR2 YSYEKL. There are 14 residues in the CDR3. With 4 bases clipped from V and 3 bases from J, the junction kept 4 bases outside the gene matches. The CDR3 region is CASSRDRGNYEQYF. DNA of the CDR3: TGCGCCAGCAGCCGTGACAGGGGGAACTACGAGCAGTACTTC.

The chain employs TRBV25-1 and TRBJ1-4, with D possibly matching TRBD1 (5 bases). CDR3 length: 13 amino acids. The V gene lost 7 bases and the J gene lost 7 bases, with 13 bases spanning the gap. The V gene's germline CDR1 is MGHDK and CDR2 SYGVNS. DNA of the CDR3: TGTGCCAGCACTGGGCAGGGTTTTGAAAAACTGTTTTTT. Protein sequence: CASTGQGFEKLFF.

This rearrangement joins TRBV11-3 to TRBJ2-5; 8 bases are a match to TRBD2. Germline CDR1 reads SGHNT; CDR2 reads YENEEA. The CDR3 runs to 18 residues. Unmatched junction bases numbered 13, after V lost 1 base and J lost 3 bases. The CDR3 is CASSLGEKRGFDKETQYF. CDR3 in DNA: TGTGCCAGCAGCTTAGGGGAAAAGCGGGGGTTCGATAAAGAGACCCAGTACTTC.

The chain is built from TRBV30 and TRBJ1-4; D gene ambiguous. Germline CDR1 GTSNPN, CDR2 SVGIG (reference sequence). The CDR3 sequence is 14 residues long. The V end lost 2 bases, the J end lost 4 bases, and 11 bases lay between the germline ends. The chain's CDR3 is CAWSQKQLNEKLFF. The CDR3 DNA sequence: TGTGCCTGGAGTCAGAAACAGCTTAATGAAAAACTGTTTTTT.

The chain carries TRBV6-1 and TRBJ2-1; TRBD1 is a possible D gene (6 bases). V dropped 2 bases and J dropped 7 bases, with 6 bases sitting between them. The CDR3 has 12 amino acids. CDR1 and CDR2 (germline): MNHNS, SASEGT. CDR3 nucleotide sequence: TGTGCCAGCAGTGAAAGGGGGAATGAGCAGTTCTTC. Translating gives CASSERGNEQFF.

This rearrangement joins TRBV27 to TRBJ2-1, with 11 nucleotides matching TRBD2. After removal of 6 bases from V and 7 bases from J, the junction contained 8 bases not matched to a gene. This CDR3 has 15 amino acids. Germline-derived CDR1 and CDR2 are MNHEY and SMNVEV (reference sequence). CDR3 loop: CASRLAGGRINEQFF. The DNA of the CDR3 is TGTGCCAGCAGATTAGCGGGAGGGAGGATTAATGAGCAGTTCTTC.

This clone was counted once. This chain joins TRBV2 and TRBJ2-5, with D possibly being TRBD2 (6 bases). With 2 bases removed from V and 4 bases from J, the gap between germline ends came to 8 bases. Germline V gene sequence: CDR1 SNHLY, CDR2 FYNNEI. This CDR3 contains 13 residues. In DNA form, the CDR3 reads TGTGCCAGCAGTGAACCGGGGGTAGAGACCCAGTACTTC. Its protein is CASSEPGVETQYF.

The sample holds one count of this clone. V usage is TRBV5-4 and J usage is TRBJ2-7, with D possibly TRBD2 on 6 matching bases. Per germline, CDR1 SGHNT and CDR2 YYREEE (reference sequence). CDR3 length: 15 amino acids. Trimming pared 3 bases from V and 0 bases from J, leaving 13 bases between. Here the CDR3 reads CASSSFGGISYEQYF. In DNA, the CDR3 is TGTGCCAGCAGCTCTTTTGGCGGGATCTCCTACGAGCAGTACTTC.

This clone was detected a few times. The CDR3 DNA sequence: TGTGCCAGCAGCGTGGAGGGCCTTACCGGGGAGCTGTTTTTT. Amino acids: CASSVEGLTGELFF. This chain connects TRBV9 to TRBJ2-2, with a weak D call TRBD2 (6 bases). This CDR3 has 14 amino acids. V was cut by 2 bases and J by 5 bases, with 10 bases left in between. Germline-derived CDR1 and CDR2 are SGDLS and YYNGEE.

The J gene is TRBJ2-1, the V gene TRBV11-2; 11 bases map to TRBD2. The J segment lost 10 bases and the V segment lost 2 bases, leaving 7 bases of the junction unmatched. CDR1 is SGHAT and CDR2 is FQNNGV in the germline V gene. The CDR3 contains 15 residues. In DNA form, the CDR3 reads TGTGCCAGCAGCTTATTTACTAGCGGGAGCCGGGAGCAGTTCTTC. This gives the protein CASSLFTSGSREQFF.

J is TRBJ2-7 and V is TRBV10-2; a weak D match, TRBD1 (6 bases). The CDR3 sequence is 12 residues long. CDR1 WSHSY and CDR2 SAAADI come from the germline V gene. V was trimmed by 8 bases and J by 6 bases, leaving 14 bases between them. The CDR3 reads CASGGLRREQYF. CDR3 DNA sequence: TGCGCCAGCGGGGGCCTGCGGCGCGAGCAGTACTTC.

V and J are TRBV7-9 and TRBJ2-2; no clear D gene. Trimming pared 4 bases from V and 2 bases from J, leaving 11 bases between. The CDR3 is 15 amino acids. Germline values: CDR1 SEHNR, CDR2 FQNEAQ (reference sequence). The CDR3 spells CASSSPGRNTGELFF. CDR3 coding DNA: TGTGCCAGCAGCTCGCCGGGCCGTAACACCGGGGAGCTGTTTTTT.

V usage is TRBV7-8 and J usage is TRBJ2-1; D is unresolved. V was clipped by 1 base and J by 0 bases, with 7 bases between them. The CDR3 covers 15 residues. Germline-derived CDR1 and CDR2 are SGHVS and FQNEAQ. The CDR3 DNA follows: TGTGCCAGCAGCTTAGGCCGGGCCTCCTACAATGAGCAGTTCTTC. Amino acids: CASSLGRASYNEQFF.

The rearrangement uses TRBV11-2 and TRBJ2-3, with unresolved D. V shed 2 bases and J shed 1 base, with 7 bases lying between them. Germline CDR1 and CDR2: SGHAT and FQNNGV. The CDR3 loop spans 14 amino acids. The CDR3 DNA follows: TGTGCCAGCAGCTTACTGTACGGCACAGATACGCAGTATTTT. Translation gives CASSLLYGTDTQYF.

The chain combines TRBV11-2 with TRBJ2-4; D possibly matches TRBD1 or TRBD2 (6 bases each). The length of the CDR3 is 16 residues. V lost 4 bases to trimming and J lost 0 bases, with 13 bases between them. CDR1 is SGHAT, CDR2 FQNNGV, per germline. CDR3 coding DNA: TGTGCCAGCAGCTCGCGGGACACTCTAGCCAAAAACATTCAGTACTTC. The encoded protein is CASSSRDTLAKNIQYF.

This clone appeared a few times. The chain has TRBV7-9 and TRBJ2-7, with D possibly being TRBD1 (5 bases). Germline CDR1 reads SEHNR; CDR2 reads FQNEAQ (reference sequence). The CDR3 is made up of 13 amino acids. V lost 6 bases to trimming and J lost 3 bases, with 12 bases between them. This CDR3 reads CASRGQEHYEQYF. The CDR3, as DNA: TGTGCCAGCAGAGGACAAGAGCACTACGAGCAGTACTTC.